The clone carrying this T cell receptor (beta chain) has a handful of counts. As yet, its antigen is unknown. Unique molecular identifiers were present in the TCR beta cDNA libraries. One entry per CDR3 protein, called by TCRdb with MiXCR from the PCR reads. Of hundreds of thousands of distinct CDR3 sequences in the sample, just under 30% were seen once. CDR3 length: 15 residues. Trimming left V 4 bases short and J 5 bases short, with 17 bases between. The germline V gene encodes CDR1 SEHNR and CDR2 FQNEAQ (reference sequence). This sample stems from a study of post-analysis software for immune sequencing data. Regarding the study as a whole: Included in a set of roughly 5 TRBV segments more frequent in patients than controls were TRBV5-6, TRBV5-1 and TRBV20-1.

Sequencing input: blood. The rearrangement joins TRBV7-9 to TRBJ2-5; TRBD2 is a possible D gene (5 bases). The sequence derives from a girl aged 5-17 years with multiple sclerosis. The CDR3 loop reads CASSSRVGVDETQYF. As DNA, the CDR3 is TGTGCCAGCAGCTCTCGCGTCGGGGTGGATGAGACCCAGTACTTC.